This T cell receptor (beta chain) was sequenced in a study of breast tumors, draining lymph nodes, adjacent tissues. This clonotype came up a few times. Breast cancer patients provided tissue from their axillary draining lymph nodes. One entry per CDR3 protein results from TCRdb running MiXCR on the multiplex PCR reads. The repertoire has around 150,000 distinct CDR3 sequences, approximately 32% of them found once; the top ten carry 2% to 2.5%. This CDR3 is 13 amino acids long. CDR1 and CDR2 from the germline V gene are MNHEY and SVGAGI. The V gene lost 6 bases and the J gene lost 5 bases, with 10 bases spanning the gap.

The receptor's source is a female donor with breast cancer. Some clones in this sample may be carry-over from other donors' samples. The chain couples TRBV6-5 to TRBJ2-2, with a weak D call TRBD2 (6 bases). The specimen sequenced was axillary lymph node tissue. CDR3 protein: CASSPGGTGELFF. The CDR3 nucleotides are TGTGCCAGCAGCCCCGGGGGTACCGGGGAGCTGTTTTTT.